One and the same sample provided the 4 T cell receptor beta chains below, sequenced in a study of T cell responses to AZD1222 COVID-19 vaccine. The method was immunoSEQ multiplex PCR; TCRdb's version includes in-frame clones alone and lacks a portion of them. The profile shows 180,000 or so clones, about 93% of them singletons. The sample consisted of peripheral blood, taken 28 days after the second AZD1222 dose. The receptors stem from an adult who received the AZD1222 COVID-19 vaccine.

This clone appeared once. V is TRBV5-1 and J is TRBJ1-2; tentatively, D is TRBD1 (5 bases). Germline CDR1 SGHRS, CDR2 YFSETQ. Deletions cut 3 bases from V and 4 bases from J, with 13 bases between. The CDR3 consists of 14 residues. The CDR3 here is CASSSGRGGYGYTF. The CDR3 DNA follows: TGCGCCAGCAGCTCAGGACGGGGCGGCTATGGCTACACCTTC.

V gene TRBV6-1 combines with J gene TRBJ2-1; 8 nucleotides match TRBD1. Germline V CDR1 and CDR2: MNHNS, SASEGT. The CDR3 is 15 amino acids. With 2 bases clipped from V and 6 bases from J, the junction kept 6 bases outside the gene matches. The CDR3 is CASSETWTGSNEQFF. The CDR3 DNA is TGTGCCAGCAGTGAAACGTGGACAGGGAGCAATGAGCAGTTCTTC.

The chain employs TRBV11-2 and TRBJ1-1; D remains ambiguous. This CDR3 has 14 residues. Looked up from germline, CDR1 is SGHAT and CDR2 is FQNNGV. V lost 1 base, J lost 4 bases, and 10 bases lay in between. The CDR3 sequence: CASSLVVTGTEAFF. For the CDR3, the DNA is TGTGCCAGCAGCTTAGTTGTGACCGGCACTGAAGCTTTCTTT.

The chain uses TRBV28 and TRBJ1-4; TRBD1 aligns across 9 bases. Germline V gene data show CDR1 as MDHEN and CDR2 as SYDVKM. The J segment lost 7 bases and the V segment lost 4 bases, leaving 4 bases of the junction unmatched. This CDR3 comprises 14 residues. The CDR3 loop reads CASSSGQGGEKLFF. The CDR3 bases are TGTGCCAGCAGTTCGGGACAGGGTGGTGAAAAACTGTTTTTT. The whole variable domain, filled in from reference TRBV28 and TRBJ1-4, reads DVKVTQSSRYLVKRTGEKVFLECVQDMDHENMFWYRQDPGLGLRLIYFSYDVKMKEKGDIPEGYSVSREKKERFSLILESASTNQTSMYLCASSSGQGGEKLFFGSGTQLSVL.